Presented here are 26 T cell receptor beta chains from one specimen sequenced in a study of CD8+ T cells in alopecia areata. The sequencing template was cDNA reverse transcribed from extracted RNA. The method was immunoSEQ multiplex PCR; TCRdb's version includes in-frame clones alone and lacks a portion of them. The sample lists more than 75,000 clones, roughly two fifths seen once, with around 1.4% in the top ten. The sequenced sample was CD4+ T cells sorted from blood. The receptor source for this set is a human donor with alopecia areata.

This clone was seen only a few times. V and J are TRBV19 and TRBJ2-2; 7 bases agree with TRBD1. Germline lookup yields CDR1 LNHDA and CDR2 SQIVND (reference sequence). Germline trimming cut 6 bases from V and 1 base from J; bases unmatched to any gene: 2. The CDR3 covers 14 residues. The CDR3 DNA reads TGTGCCAGTAGGGACAGGAGGAACACCGGGGAGCTGTTTTTT. Amino acids: CASRDRRNTGELFF.

This chain uses TRBV11-2 with TRBJ2-7; D call uncertain. With 5 bases removed from V and 3 bases from J, the gap between germline ends came to 8 bases. Germline CDR1 is SGHAT and CDR2 is FQNNGV. The CDR3 has 12 amino acids. This chain's CDR3 is CASSQSRYEQYF. DNA of the CDR3: TGTGCCAGCAGCCAATCCCGCTACGAGCAGTACTTC.

This rearrangement joins TRBV29-1 to TRBJ1-2; tentatively, D is TRBD1 (5 bases). Trimming cost V 4 bases and J 11 bases, with 14 bases left between them. This CDR3 has 11 amino acids. CDR1 and CDR2 (germline): SQVTM, ANQGSEA. The CDR3, as DNA: TGCAGCGTTGTTTGGGGAAGGGGTTACACCTTC. It yields the protein CSVVWGRGYTF.

This clone was observed a handful of times. V gene TRBV6-5 combines with J gene TRBJ2-5; D possibly uses TRBD1 or TRBD2 (5 bases each). CDR3 length: 16 amino acids. Per the germline V gene, CDR1 is MNHEY and CDR2 is SVGAGI. V dropped 0 bases and J dropped 3 bases, with 14 bases sitting between them. The CDR3 coding sequence is TGTGCCAGCAGTTACTCGATTCAGGGTAGCGAAGAGACCCAGTACTTC. It translates to CASSYSIQGSEETQYF.

The genes are TRBV7-2 and TRBJ2-2; D is ambiguous. The ends were cut back, 2 bases at V and 6 bases at J, with 10 bases in the middle. CDR1 SGHTA and CDR2 FQGNSA come from the germline V gene. The CDR3 sequence is 14 residues long. In DNA form, the CDR3 reads TGTGCCAGCAGCTTAAGGGCTCTGGCCGGGGAGCTGTTTTTT. It is translated as CASSLRALAGELFF. Drawing the rest from reference TRBV7-2 and TRBJ2-2, the complete variable domain is GAGVSQSPSNKVTEKGKDVELRCDPISGHTALYWYRQSLGQGLEFLIYFQGNSAPDKSGLPSDRFSAERTGGSVSTLTIQRTQQEDSAVYLCASSLRALAGELFFGEGSRLTVL.

The chain recombines TRBV30 with TRBJ1-1; D not resolved. In germline, CDR1 is GTSNPN, CDR2 SVGIG (reference sequence). V lost 2 bases to trimming and J lost 3 bases, with 13 bases between them. The CDR3 extends over 14 amino acids. The CDR3 DNA is TGTGCCTGGAGTTGGAGAGTAACGGACACTGAAGCTTTCTTT. Translated: CAWSWRVTDTEAFF.

This clone occurred a few times. V usage is TRBV30 and J usage is TRBJ1-4; no clear D. Per the germline V gene, CDR1 is GTSNPN and CDR2 is SVGIG (reference sequence). Trimming cost V 0 bases and J 4 bases, with 15 bases left between them. The CDR3 loop spans 16 amino acids. CDR3 nucleotides: TGTGCCTGGAGTGTACGTGGAGGGCGAGGTAATGAAAAACTGTTTTTT. This codes for CAWSVRGGRGNEKLFF.

This clone was counted between two and nine times. This chain joins TRBV10-3 and TRBJ2-1; D unresolved. Deletions cut 6 bases from V and 9 bases from J, with 18 bases between. CDR3 size: 14 residues. Germline assignment: CDR1 ENHRY and CDR2 SYGVKD. The CDR3 region is CAIRTSLSIVEQFF. The CDR3 DNA is TGTGCCATCAGGACGAGCCTGTCTATAGTTGAGCAGTTCTTC.

The V and J genes are TRBV11-2 and TRBJ2-7, with 8 bases fitting TRBD2. V was pared by 1 base and J by 2 bases, with 1 base of the junction left unmatched. The CDR3 sequence is 14 residues long. Per the germline V gene, CDR1 is SGHAT and CDR2 is FQNNGV. The DNA for the CDR3 is TGTGCCAGCAGCTTAGTCGGGGGGGCCTACGAGCAGTACTTC. Protein product: CASSLVGGAYEQYF.

V is TRBV7-9 and J is TRBJ2-7; D call uncertain. V gave up 5 bases and J gave up 4 bases, with 9 bases separating them. Per the germline V gene, CDR1 is SEHNR and CDR2 is FQNEAQ (reference sequence). This CDR3 region has 12 residues. CDR3 sequence (DNA): TGTGCCAGCAGCCTGGAACGGTACGAGCAGTACTTC. Residues: CASSLERYEQYF.

This clone was observed a handful of times. The chain carries TRBV10-1 and TRBJ1-5; no definite D call. Germline-derived CDR1 and CDR2 are WNHNN and SYGVQD (reference sequence). The CDR3 totals 13 residues. V was pared by 2 bases and J by 1 base, with 3 bases between. CDR3: CASSENSNQPQHF. CDR3 bases: TGCGCCAGCAGTGAGAACAGCAATCAGCCCCAGCATTTT.

The chain carries TRBV5-1 and TRBJ2-3; no firm D call. V was shortened by 5 bases and J by 3 bases, with 10 bases between the two germline ends. The length of the CDR3 is 13 residues. Germline-derived CDR1 and CDR2 are SGHRS and YFSETQ. The CDR3 DNA follows: TGCGCCAGCAGAGATAAGAAAACAGATACGCAGTATTTT. Its translation: CASRDKKTDTQYF.

In nucleotides, the CDR3 is TGTGCCAGCAGCCGGCGAGCAGCGGGGGCTGGGGAGACCCAGTACTTC. It yields the protein CASSRRAAGAGETQYF. V gene TRBV7-2 combines with J gene TRBJ2-5; 8 bases match TRBD2. Germline V gene data show CDR1 as SGHTA and CDR2 as FQGNSA. The CDR3 runs to 16 residues. The V and J ends lost 5 bases and 5 bases, in that order; junction bases with no gene match: 13. Full variable domain (missing parts from reference TRBV7-2 and TRBJ2-5): GAGVSQSPSNKVTEKGKDVELRCDPISGHTALYWYRQSLGQGLEFLIYFQGNSAPDKSGLPSDRFSAERTGGSVSTLTIQRTQQEDSAVYLCASSRRAAGAGETQYFGPGTRLLVL.

This chain connects TRBV5-1 to TRBJ1-1; D is perhaps TRBD1 (6 bases). This CDR3 region has 15 residues. Germline CDR1 SGHRS, CDR2 YFSETQ. The V and J ends lost 0 bases and 1 base respectively, with 10 bases between them. The CDR3 spells CASSLGGTRNTEAFF. In nucleotides, the CDR3 is TGCGCCAGCAGCTTGGGTGGGACAAGGAACACTGAAGCTTTCTTT.

The J gene is TRBJ2-1, the V gene TRBV6-5; 7 nucleotides match TRBD2. The CDR3 contains 14 residues. CDR1 MNHEY and CDR2 SVGAGI come from the germline V gene. J lost 4 bases, V lost 9 bases, and 9 bases had no gene match. CDR3 sequence reads: CASGGRDLYNEQFF. DNA for the CDR3: TGTGCCAGTGGGGGGAGGGATCTTTACAATGAGCAGTTCTTC.

The V and J genes are TRBV10-3 and TRBJ2-3; 12 positions match TRBD2. V dropped 5 bases and J dropped 5; count of bases not matched to a gene: 5. Germline V gives CDR1 ENHRY, CDR2 SYGVKD. CDR3 length: 15 amino acids. The CDR3 sequence: CAISPLAGGGDTQYF. CDR3 coding DNA: TGTGCCATCAGTCCACTAGCGGGAGGTGGAGATACGCAGTATTTT.

This clone appeared a few times. At the DNA level, this CDR3 is encoded by other sequences in the same sample as well. The V call is TRBV29-1, the J call TRBJ1-2, with no clear D. Trimming pared 2 bases from V and 5 bases from J, leaving 6 bases between. Germline CDR1 SQVTM, CDR2 ANQGSEA. There are 11 residues in the CDR3. The CDR3 DNA is TGCAGCGTTGAATCCGGATATGGCTACACCTTC. Protein sequence: CSVESGYGYTF.

The V and J genes are TRBV27 and TRBJ2-7; 7 nucleotides match TRBD1. V was pared by 5 bases and J by 2 bases, with 6 bases of the junction left unmatched. Germline loops: CDR1 MNHEY, CDR2 SMNVEV (reference sequence). There are 14 residues in the CDR3. The CDR3 bases are TGTGCCAGCAGTGCCAGACAGGGAGCCTACGAGCAGTACTTC. Encoded protein: CASSARQGAYEQYF.

The rearrangement joins TRBV7-9 to TRBJ2-1, with 7 bases aligning to TRBD2. This CDR3 has 15 residues. Germline V lookup: CDR1 SEHNR, CDR2 FQNEAQ (reference sequence). The V gene end was trimmed by 3 bases and the J gene end by 6 bases; junction bases not matched to a gene: 8. CDR3 in DNA: TGTGCCAGCAGCTTTCTCGCGGGAGTGAGCAATGAGCAGTTCTTC. Its translation: CASSFLAGVSNEQFF.

This clone was detected only a few times. The CDR3 reads CASSALAAGTYEQYF. CDR3 coding DNA: TGCGCCAGCAGCGCACTTGCGGCGGGAACCTACGAGCAGTACTTC. The V gene is TRBV5-1, the J gene TRBJ2-7; perhaps TRBD2 as D (6 bases). CDR1 is SGHRS and CDR2 is YFSETQ in the germline V gene. V was shortened by 4 bases and J by 2 bases, with 16 bases between the two germline ends. CDR3 length: 15 residues. The full variable domain, rest sourced from reference TRBV5-1 and TRBJ2-7, is KAGVTQTPRYLIKTRGQQVTLSCSPISGHRSVSWYQQTPGQGLQFLFEYFSETQRNKGNFPGRFSGRQFSNSRSEMNVSTLELGDSALYLCASSALAAGTYEQYFGPGTRLTVT.

The chain is built from TRBV5-6 and TRBJ1-5; no definite D call. Germline V gene sequence: CDR1 SGHDT, CDR2 YYEEEE. The V end was cut by 4 bases, the J end by 3 bases, with 5 bases between. There are 12 residues in the CDR3. CDR3 region: CASSRINQPQHF. In nucleotides, the CDR3 is TGTGCCAGCAGCCGCATCAATCAGCCCCAGCATTTT. The full variable domain, its missing parts supplied by reference TRBV5-6 and TRBJ1-5, is DAGVTQSPTHLIKTRGQQVTLRCSPKSGHDTVSWYQQALGQGPQFIFQYYEEEERQRGNFPDRFSGHQFPNYSSELNVNALLLGDSALYLCASSRINQPQHFGDGTRLSIL.

The genes are TRBV27 and TRBJ2-1; D is unclear. The germline gives CDR1 MNHEY, CDR2 SMNVEV (reference sequence). Trimming left V 2 bases short and J 6 bases short, with 17 bases between. This CDR3 has 16 amino acids. In DNA form, the CDR3 reads TGTGCCAGCAGTTTACCCCCCTGGCAGTCCGGCAATGAGCAGTTCTTC. This encodes CASSLPPWQSGNEQFF.

This chain links TRBV28 with TRBJ1-4; D is unclear. Germline V gene sequence: CDR1 MDHEN, CDR2 SYDVKM. V lost 2 bases to trimming and J lost 8 bases, with 9 bases between them. This CDR3 has 13 amino acids. In DNA, the CDR3 is TGTGCCAGCAGTTTAGTGCAGTTCGAAAAACTGTTTTTT. It encodes CASSLVQFEKLFF.

The chain joins TRBV27 to TRBJ2-7; weak D call: TRBD2 (6 bases). Trimming took 5 bases from V and 6 from J, leaving 14 bases between them. The CDR3 extends over 13 amino acids. CDR1 is MNHEY and CDR2 is SMNVEV in the germline V gene (reference sequence). The CDR3 DNA follows: TGTGCCAGCAGTCCTATGCCGCGGGGCGAGCAGTACTTC. It translates to CASSPMPRGEQYF.

The chain employs TRBV29-1 and TRBJ2-3; 7 bases fit TRBD1. The CDR3 has 13 residues. Looked up from germline, CDR1 is SQVTM and CDR2 is ANQGSEA. V dropped 3 bases and J dropped 3; count of bases not matched to a gene: 3. CDR3 nucleotides: TGCAGCGTTGATGACAGGGTGACAGATACGCAGTATTTT. This encodes CSVDDRVTDTQYF.

This clone has only one observation. The rearrangement links TRBV30 to TRBJ2-3; 7 bases map to TRBD2. Germline V lookup: CDR1 GTSNPN, CDR2 SVGIG (reference sequence). V trimming: 5 bases; J trimming: 5 bases; junction bases outside the gene matches: 1. The CDR3 covers 11 residues. CDR3 loop: CAWGEGDTQYF. The CDR3 coding sequence is TGTGCCTGGGGGGAGGGAGATACGCAGTATTTT.